Sequencing of this T cell receptor (beta chain) was carried out in a study of PD-L1 blockade in urothelial cancer (dated by TCRdb to about 2017). The study in broad terms: Every patient began therapy in the mid-2010s and was given atezolizumab 1,200 mg intravenously every 3 weeks. Progression-free survival longer than 6 months counted as durable clinical benefit, and TCR features were additionally tested against both progression-free and overall survival. A median of around 150,000 T cells and 80,000 to 100,000 unique TCRs was obtained from blood samples, and a median clonality of about 0.08 was observed. Approximately 30 patients had pretreatment blood TCR-seq, approximately 24 had at least one posttreatment blood collection, and approximately 24 had tumor TCR-seq. TCR sequencing covered pretreatment tumor samples and matched, serially collected peripheral blood taken before and after atezolizumab treatment. Durable clinical benefit was achieved by nine patients and was not achieved by 20 patients. The study was an exploratory multi-omic analysis of somatic, immune and clinical correlates of response to PD-L1 blockade with atezolizumab in urothelial cancer. In the same patients who had TCR sequencing, pretreatment tumors also underwent whole exome sequencing and RNA sequencing. Twenty-five of 29 patients were identified as males with urothelial cancer of bladder origin, and a prior smoking history was reported by 18 of 29 patients. Patients had an ECOG performance status of 0 or 1 and had received between 0 and 3 prior chemotherapy regimens. Blood samples were analyzed at two time points: 3 weeks after treatment start (second dose) and 6 weeks after treatment start. Summary of the overall study and its limitations: Improved progression-free and overall survival was associated with having pretreatment peripheral blood TCR clonality below the median. Small sample size (n ≈ 30) and many exploratory analyses mean the results are intended to be hypothesis-generating. Among patients with durable benefit, tumor-associated TCR clones showed greater expansion in peripheral blood 3 weeks after treatment started (n of about 20, p = 0.022).

Synthetic TCR analog templates were spiked into each PCR so that absolute template abundance could be estimated from read counts. TCRbeta CDR3 regions were amplified from genomic DNA with bias-controlled V and J gene primers using the immunoSEQ assay. Rearranged TCRbeta segments were sequenced at approximately 20X coverage. Processing in the source paper ran as follows. Clustering was used to correct sequencing errors, and CDR3s were annotated against IMGT to assign V, D and J genes. Downstream analyses used only productive TCRbeta rearrangements, leaving out any out-of-frame or stop-codon sequences. Clonality was calculated as one minus the Shannon entropy normalized by the log of the number of unique productive sequences. Fisher's exact test with Benjamini-Hochberg correction, using a cutoff of adjusted p below 0.01, was how clones that differed between time points or between blood and tumor were identified. Entries here come from immuneACCESS through TCRdb and include only in-frame sequences with V and J called. Some clones fail to appear in such tables; in the studies checked, an unresolved V gene covers under half of the shortfall, and the cause of the remainder is unknown. V and J calls and clone size are copied from that table; D and trimming were computed from the DNA. The sample data list approximately 51,000 clones, and about 82% of these were observed just once. About 20% of the sample comes from the top ten.

Germline trimming amounts to 4 bases on V and 0 bases on J, with 16 as the count of junction bases outside the gene matches. The CDR3 numbers 20 residues from cysteine through phenylalanine. This entry keeps only the CDR3 DNA: 60 bases, framed from base 1. CDR1 and CDR2, per the germline V gene, are SGHRS and YFSETQ. As for this clone: Its antigen specificity is not known. No clone much larger than this one lies a single base away; base qualities are absent.

The time point label for this specimen denotes: pretreatment peripheral blood. The cohort included 29 patients with locally advanced or metastatic urothelial carcinoma who were treated at Memorial Sloan Kettering on a trial protocol. Peripheral blood mononuclear cells were collected pretreatment and during treatment, at between 1 and 8 total time points per patient. The Qiagen DNeasy Blood extraction kit was used to purify genomic DNA from total PBMCs and tumor samples. PBMCs were collected pretreatment and during treatment and were isolated and stored as previously described. The chain was built from TRBV5-1 and TRBJ1-6; TRBD1 lines up with 7 middle nucleotides. Specimen: PBMCs, collected around atezolizumab (anti-PD-L1) treatment. The clonotype comes from a man in his 60s with urothelial cancer. DNA sequence: TGCGCCAGCAGCCTAACCAGTCCGACAGGGAGCCGCTCCTATAATTCACCCCTCCACTTT. Its protein product is CASSLTSPTGSRSYNSPLHF.